These 26 T cell receptor beta chains were all obtained from the same sample, sequenced in a study of OX40 agonist ivuxolimab in advanced cancers. The table came from immunoSEQ multiplex PCR; TCRdb's copy has only in-frame clones and leaves some out. This sample carries approximately 58,000 clones, 75% to 85% of them seen once, and the ten largest clones take 2% to 3%. This sample comprised CD4+ or CD8+ T cells sorted from blood, obtained in a trial of the OX40 agonist ivuxolimab. These TCRs come from an adult with an advanced solid tumor such as melanoma, head and neck, liver or kidney cancer.

This chain uses TRBV27 with TRBJ2-5; D tentatively fits TRBD1 or TRBD2 (6 bases each). This CDR3 region has 15 residues. In germline, CDR1 is MNHEY, CDR2 SMNVEV (reference sequence). V was shortened by 2 bases and J by 4 bases, with 14 bases between the two germline ends. The CDR3 DNA sequence: TGTGCCAGCAGTTTACCCCGGGGGCAGGGAGAGACCCAGTACTTC. Its protein product is CASSLPRGQGETQYF.

This sequence joins TRBV6-4 and TRBJ2-5; D possibly matches TRBD1 or TRBD2 (5 bases each). CDR1 is MRHNA, CDR2 SNTAGT, per germline. This CDR3 is built from 13 residues. Trimming shortened V by 4 bases and J by 5 bases, and 11 bases separated the two germline ends. The CDR3 sequence is CASSGDPGETQYF. CDR3 coding DNA: TGTGCCAGCAGTGGGGACCCGGGGGAGACCCAGTACTTC.

The V call is TRBV21-1, the J call TRBJ2-7; the table names TRBD1, a call not compared with the DNA. TRBV21-1 is marked as a pseudogene. The CDR3 runs to 16 residues. Written as DNA, the CDR3 is TGTGCCAGCAGCGCTGACAGGGAGGAGGTCCCCTACGAGCAGTACTTC. Amino acid sequence: CASSADREEVPYEQYF.

The chain joins TRBV30 to TRBJ1-2; 9 bases line up with TRBD1. This CDR3 contains 15 residues. J lost 2 bases, V lost 0 bases, and 4 bases had no gene match. Germline assignment: CDR1 GTSNPN and CDR2 SVGIG (reference sequence). The CDR3 spells CAWSVRDRVNYGYTF. The CDR3 DNA reads TGTGCCTGGAGTGTAAGGGACAGGGTCAACTATGGCTACACCTTC.

V gene TRBV11-2 combines with J gene TRBJ2-1, with a tentative D call TRBD2 (5 bases). Germline values: CDR1 SGHAT, CDR2 FQNNGV. The CDR3 extends over 13 amino acids. Deletions cut 4 bases from V and 5 bases from J, with 9 bases between. CDR3 in DNA: TGTGCCAGCAGCTCGAAGCGGAACAATGAGCAGTTCTTC. This codes for CASSSKRNNEQFF. The variable domain in full, with the rest retrieved from reference TRBV11-2 and TRBJ2-1, is EAGVAQSPRYKIIEKRQSVAFWCNPISGHATLYWYQQILGQGPKLLIQFQNNGVVDDSQLPKDRFSAERLKGVDSTLKIQPAKLEDSAVYLCASSSKRNNEQFFGPGTRLTVL.

The chain has TRBV11-3 and TRBJ1-2; 8 bases agree with TRBD1. The germline V gene has CDR1 SGHNT and CDR2 YENEEA. J was trimmed by 3 bases and V by 1 base; bases with no gene match: 4. The CDR3 sequence is 15 residues long. Written as DNA, the CDR3 is TGTGCCAGCAGCTTAGGGGACAGGCGGCACTATGGCTACACCTTC. It codes for CASSLGDRRHYGYTF.

This chain uses TRBV11-2 with TRBJ1-1; D gene ambiguous. Germline assignment: CDR1 SGHAT and CDR2 FQNNGV. This CDR3 region has 14 residues. The V and J ends lost 3 bases and 1 base respectively, with 9 bases between them. CDR3 amino acids: CASSFGLGNTEAFF. The CDR3 nucleotides are TGTGCCAGCAGCTTTGGTCTGGGGAACACTGAAGCTTTCTTT.

The genes are TRBV18 and TRBJ2-1; 10 nucleotides line up with TRBD2. The V and J ends lost 6 bases and 8 bases, in that order; junction bases with no gene match: 4. The CDR3 runs 13 residues. Germline V lookup: CDR1 KGHSH, CDR2 LQKENI. In DNA, the CDR3 is TGTGCCAGCTCTCCCGGGACTAGCGATGAGCAGTTCTTC. Residues: CASSPGTSDEQFF.

This clone appeared a single time. This chain links TRBV30 with TRBJ1-4; D possibly corresponds to TRBD1 (5 bases). The CDR3 runs 14 residues. Germline V gene lookup returns CDR1 GTSNPN and CDR2 SVGIG (reference sequence). With 0 bases removed from V and 7 bases from J, the gap between germline ends came to 12 bases. CDR3 protein: CAWSVGGDREKLFF. The CDR3 DNA reads as TGTGCCTGGAGTGTAGGAGGGGACCGTGAAAAACTGTTTTTT.

The chain links TRBV18 to TRBJ2-5; 8 bases map to TRBD1. Germline CDR1 is KGHSH and CDR2 is LQKENI. The CDR3 loop spans 17 amino acids. V lost 6 bases, J lost 2 bases, and 14 bases stayed unmatched. CDR3 residues: CASSPPTGTGVQETQYF. The CDR3 region has the DNA TGTGCCAGCTCGCCCCCCACCGGGACAGGAGTTCAAGAGACCCAGTACTTC.

The chain carries TRBV19 and TRBJ2-7; D unclear. The CDR3 spans 14 residues. V was trimmed by 2 bases and J by 11 bases, leaving 19 bases between them. Germline V lookup: CDR1 LNHDA, CDR2 SQIVND (reference sequence). CDR3 in amino acids: CASSIRRGSRVEYF. For the CDR3, the DNA is TGTGCCAGTAGTATACGTCGAGGCAGCCGGGTCGAGTACTTC.

J is TRBJ1-2 and V is TRBV19; possibly TRBD1 for D (5 bases). The CDR3 sequence is 15 residues long. V lost 1 base and J 0 bases, leaving 9 bases between the germline ends. CDR1 LNHDA and CDR2 SQIVND come from the germline V gene (reference sequence). CDR3 amino acids: CASSIAGHSNYGYTF. The CDR3 coding sequence is TGTGCCAGTAGTATAGCCGGACATTCTAACTATGGCTACACCTTC.

J is TRBJ1-5 and V is TRBV28, with D possibly matching TRBD1 (5 bases). The CDR3 spans 14 residues. CDR1 is MDHEN, CDR2 SYDVKM, per germline. V was clipped by 6 bases and J by 7 bases, with 16 bases between them. The CDR3: CASRLPGGFQPQHF. DNA of the CDR3: TGTGCCAGCAGGCTCCCCGGGGGGTTCCAGCCCCAGCATTTT.

V gene TRBV19 combines with J gene TRBJ1-2; TRBD1 agrees at 11 bases. Trimming cost V 3 bases and J 6 bases; bases outside gene matches: 6. The CDR3 totals 15 residues. Germline CDR1 is LNHDA and CDR2 is SQIVND (reference sequence). CDR3 nucleotides: TGTGCCAGTAGTATCGTTGGGACAGGGGGGGATGGCTACACCTTC. Translated: CASSIVGTGGDGYTF.

The genes are TRBV5-1 and TRBJ2-5, with a weak D call TRBD2 (7 bases). This CDR3 comprises 14 residues. V was cut by 4 bases and J by 3 bases, with 13 bases left in between. Germline V gene sequence: CDR1 SGHRS, CDR2 YFSETQ. The CDR3 nucleotides read TGCGCCAGCAGCCCGGGGGGCGGGGAAGAGACCCAGTACTTC. This gives the protein CASSPGGGEETQYF.

This rearrangement joins TRBV27 to TRBJ1-2, with D perhaps matching TRBD1 (6 bases). Trimming removed 3 bases from V and 7 bases from J, with 18 bases in between. CDR1 and CDR2 from the germline V gene are MNHEY and SMNVEV (reference sequence). The CDR3 covers 15 residues. DNA for the CDR3: TGTGCCAGCAGTTTGGGGGCCCCTTATTTCCTTGGCTACACCTTC. This gives the protein CASSLGAPYFLGYTF.

The chain recombines TRBV25-1 with TRBJ2-1, with D possibly matching TRBD1 (5 bases). Germline V gene sequence: CDR1 MGHDK, CDR2 SYGVNS. V lost 3 bases and J 2 bases, leaving 17 bases between the germline ends. The CDR3 covers 17 residues. CDR3 in amino acids: CASSDRLGAPTYNEQFF. The CDR3 coding sequence is TGTGCCAGCAGTGATAGGCTAGGGGCGCCTACCTACAATGAGCAGTTCTTC.

The chain uses TRBV5-6 and TRBJ1-3; perhaps TRBD1 as D (6 bases). Trimming removed 4 bases from V and 0 bases from J, with 14 bases in between. The CDR3 has 16 amino acids. Germline CDR1 and CDR2: SGHDT and YYEEEE. In DNA form, the CDR3 reads TGTGCCAGCAGCAGGACAGCGGGGAGCTCTGGAAACACCATATATTTT. Amino acid sequence: CASSRTAGSSGNTIYF.

The sample holds one count of this clone. The chain has TRBV9 and TRBJ2-1; D tentatively reads TRBD1 or TRBD2 (5 bases each). Germline V gene lookup returns CDR1 SGDLS and CDR2 YYNGEE. Trimming took off 0 bases at V and 2 bases at J, with 12 bases between the two ends. The length of the CDR3 is 16 residues. The CDR3 DNA reads as TGTGCCAGCAGCGTAGCCCTCGAGGGACCCTACAATGAGCAGTTCTTC. The encoded protein is CASSVALEGPYNEQFF.

The chain joins TRBV11-2 to TRBJ2-7; tentatively, D is TRBD2 (5 bases). Germline-derived CDR1 and CDR2 are SGHAT and FQNNGV. V gave up 1 base and J gave up 6 bases, with 19 bases separating them. The CDR3 has 16 amino acids. The CDR3 loop reads CASSLVPALGGGEQYF. The DNA of the CDR3 is TGTGCCAGCAGCTTAGTCCCCGCCCTTGGAGGTGGCGAGCAGTACTTC.

The chain is built from TRBV12-5 and TRBJ2-3; 12 bases are a match to TRBD2. Germline CDR1 reads LGHNT; CDR2 reads FRNRAP. V lost 2 bases to trimming and J lost 1 base; unmatched junction nucleotides: 4. The CDR3 sequence is 17 residues long. The CDR3 spells CASGLSTSGGRTDTQYF. The DNA for the CDR3 is TGTGCTAGTGGTTTGTCGACTAGCGGGGGCCGCACAGATACGCAGTATTTT.

The CDR3 region has the DNA TGTGCCAGCAGCTCCCCGGGGGGCGGACAGCCCCAGCATTTT. Translated, it gives CASSSPGGGQPQHF. The genes are TRBV11-2 and TRBJ1-5, with D maybe TRBD1 (6 bases). The V gene's germline CDR1 is SGHAT and CDR2 FQNNGV. CDR3 length: 14 residues. V was trimmed by 4 bases and J by 7 bases, leaving 14 bases between them.

This chain joins TRBV19 and TRBJ2-2; 11 positions match TRBD2. The trim removed 4 bases at V and 3 bases at J, leaving 4 bases unmatched. Germline lookup yields CDR1 LNHDA and CDR2 SQIVND (reference sequence). The CDR3 totals 16 residues. CDR3 residues: CASSTASGGYTGELFF. DNA of the CDR3: TGTGCCAGTAGTACCGCTAGCGGGGGGTACACCGGGGAGCTGTTTTTT.

V gene TRBV7-2 combines with J gene TRBJ1-5; TRBD1 might be the D (6 bases). Trimming removed 3 bases at V and 0 bases at J, with 15 bases between. There are 17 residues in the CDR3. Looked up from germline, CDR1 is SGHTA and CDR2 is FQGNSA. The CDR3, as DNA: TGTGCCAGCAGCTTCTCCGGGACATTATATAGCAATCAGCCCCAGCATTTT. Translated, it gives CASSFSGTLYSNQPQHF.

The rearrangement uses TRBV5-6 and TRBJ2-7, with D unresolved. CDR3 length: 13 amino acids. The ends were cut back, 2 bases at V and 6 bases at J, with 12 bases in the middle. Per the germline V gene, CDR1 is SGHDT and CDR2 is YYEEEE. The CDR3 nucleotides are TGTGCCAGCAGCTTTAACTACTTAGGCGAGCAGTACTTC. Translating it yields CASSFNYLGEQYF.

The J gene is TRBJ2-1, the V gene TRBV19; possibly TRBD2 for D (6 bases). V was trimmed by 4 bases and J by 9 bases, leaving 13 bases between them. The CDR3 loop spans 13 amino acids. Germline assignment: CDR1 LNHDA and CDR2 SQIVND (reference sequence). Here the CDR3 reads CASSTTSNGEQFF. DNA for the CDR3: TGTGCCAGTAGTACGACTAGTAATGGTGAGCAGTTCTTC. The whole variable domain, filled in from reference TRBV19 and TRBJ2-1, reads DGGITQSPKYLFRKEGQNVTLSCEQNLNHDAMYWYRQDPGQGLRLIYYSQIVNDFQKGDIAEGYSVSREKKESFPLTVTSAQKNPTAFYLCASSTTSNGEQFFGPGTRLTVL.